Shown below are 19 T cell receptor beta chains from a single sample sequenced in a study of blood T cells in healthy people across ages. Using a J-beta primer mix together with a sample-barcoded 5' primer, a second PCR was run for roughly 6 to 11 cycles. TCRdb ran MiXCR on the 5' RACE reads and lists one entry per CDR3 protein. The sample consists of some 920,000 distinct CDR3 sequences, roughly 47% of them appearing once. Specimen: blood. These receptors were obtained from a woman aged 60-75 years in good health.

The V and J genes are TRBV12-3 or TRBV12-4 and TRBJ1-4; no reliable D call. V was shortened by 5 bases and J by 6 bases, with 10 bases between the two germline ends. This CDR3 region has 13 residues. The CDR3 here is CASSLIPDEKLFF. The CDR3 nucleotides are TGTGCCAGCAGTCTTATCCCGGATGAAAAACTGTTTTTT.

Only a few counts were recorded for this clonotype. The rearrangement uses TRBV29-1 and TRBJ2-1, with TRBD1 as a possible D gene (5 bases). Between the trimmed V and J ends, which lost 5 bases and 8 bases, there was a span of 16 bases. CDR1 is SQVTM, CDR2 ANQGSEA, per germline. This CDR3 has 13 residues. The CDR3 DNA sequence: TGCAGCGTTAAGCAATGGGGCAATTATGAGCAGTTCTTC. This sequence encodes CSVKQWGNYEQFF.

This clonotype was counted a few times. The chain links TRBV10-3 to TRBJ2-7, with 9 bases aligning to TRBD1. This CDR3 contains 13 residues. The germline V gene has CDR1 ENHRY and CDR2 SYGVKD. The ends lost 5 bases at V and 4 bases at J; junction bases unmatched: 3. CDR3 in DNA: TGTGCCATCAGTACAGGGGGCGAATACGAGCAGTACTTC. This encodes CAISTGGEYEQYF.

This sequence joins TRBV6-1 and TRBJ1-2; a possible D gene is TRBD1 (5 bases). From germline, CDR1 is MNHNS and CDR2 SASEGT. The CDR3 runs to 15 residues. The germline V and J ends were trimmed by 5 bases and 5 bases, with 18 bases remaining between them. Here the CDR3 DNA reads TGTGCCAGCAGTAGTACCAGGGTGACGGATTATGGCTACACCTTC. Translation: CASSSTRVTDYGYTF.

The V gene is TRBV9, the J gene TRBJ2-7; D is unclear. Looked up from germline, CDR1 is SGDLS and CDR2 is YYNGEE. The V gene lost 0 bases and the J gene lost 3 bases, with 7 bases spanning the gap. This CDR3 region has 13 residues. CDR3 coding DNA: TGTGCCAGCAGCGTAGTCCCCTACTACGAGCAGTACTTC. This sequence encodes CASSVVPYYEQYF.

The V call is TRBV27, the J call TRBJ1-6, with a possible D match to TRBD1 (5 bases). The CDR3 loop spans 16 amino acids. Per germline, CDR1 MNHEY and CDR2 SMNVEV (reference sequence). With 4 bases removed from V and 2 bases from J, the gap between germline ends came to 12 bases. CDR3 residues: CASSWGNRAYNSPLHF. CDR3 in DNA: TGTGCCAGCAGTTGGGGGAATCGGGCCTATAATTCACCCCTCCACTTT.

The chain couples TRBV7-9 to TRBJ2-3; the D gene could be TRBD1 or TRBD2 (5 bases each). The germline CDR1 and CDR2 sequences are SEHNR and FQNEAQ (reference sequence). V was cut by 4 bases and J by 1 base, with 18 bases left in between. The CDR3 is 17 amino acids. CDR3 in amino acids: CASSYPRDPGGTDTQYF. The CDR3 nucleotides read TGTGCCAGCAGCTACCCCCGGGACCCCGGAGGCACAGATACGCAGTATTTT.

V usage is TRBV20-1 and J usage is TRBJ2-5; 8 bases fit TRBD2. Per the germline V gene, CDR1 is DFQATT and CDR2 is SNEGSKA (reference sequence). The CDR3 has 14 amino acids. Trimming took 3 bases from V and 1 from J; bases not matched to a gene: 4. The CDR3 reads CSASVAGGQETQYF. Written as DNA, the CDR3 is TGCAGTGCTAGTGTGGCGGGAGGCCAAGAGACCCAGTACTTC.

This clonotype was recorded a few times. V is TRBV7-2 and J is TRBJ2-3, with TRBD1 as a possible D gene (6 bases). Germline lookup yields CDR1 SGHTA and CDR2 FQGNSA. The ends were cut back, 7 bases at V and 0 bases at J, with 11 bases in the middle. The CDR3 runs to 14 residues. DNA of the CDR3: TGTGCCAGCAAGCGGACAGCTAGCACAGATACGCAGTATTTT. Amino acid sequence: CASKRTASTDTQYF.

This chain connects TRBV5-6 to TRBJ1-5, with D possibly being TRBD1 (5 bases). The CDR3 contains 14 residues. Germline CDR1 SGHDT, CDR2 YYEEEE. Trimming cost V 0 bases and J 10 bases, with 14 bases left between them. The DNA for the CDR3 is TGTGCCAGCAGCTTGGCGAGAGGGGTTGAACCCCAGCATTTT. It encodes CASSLARGVEPQHF.

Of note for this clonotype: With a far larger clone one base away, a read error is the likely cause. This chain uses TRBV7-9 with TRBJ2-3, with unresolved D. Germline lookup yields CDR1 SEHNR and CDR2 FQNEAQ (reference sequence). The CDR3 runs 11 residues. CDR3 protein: CASNLVDTQYF. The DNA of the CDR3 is TGTGCCAGCAACTTAGTAGATACGCAGTATTTT.

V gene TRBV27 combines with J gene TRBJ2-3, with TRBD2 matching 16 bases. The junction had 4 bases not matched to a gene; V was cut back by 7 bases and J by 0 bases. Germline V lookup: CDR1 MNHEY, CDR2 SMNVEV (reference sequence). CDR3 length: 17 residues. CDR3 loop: CASTGTSGRGSTDTQYF. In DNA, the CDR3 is TGTGCCAGCACCGGGACTAGCGGGAGGGGTAGCACAGATACGCAGTATTTT.

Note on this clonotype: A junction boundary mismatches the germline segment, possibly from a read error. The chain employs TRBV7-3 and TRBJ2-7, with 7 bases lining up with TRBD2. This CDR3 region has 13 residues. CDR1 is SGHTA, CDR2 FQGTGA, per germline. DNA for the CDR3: TGTGGCAGCAGCCTCGGGGGGTCCTACGAGCAGTACTTC. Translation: CGSSLGGSYEQYF.

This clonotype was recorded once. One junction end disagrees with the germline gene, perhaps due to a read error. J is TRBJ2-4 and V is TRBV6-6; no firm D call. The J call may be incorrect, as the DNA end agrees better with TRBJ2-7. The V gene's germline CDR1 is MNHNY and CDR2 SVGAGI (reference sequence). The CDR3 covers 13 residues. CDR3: CASSDSRVYEQYF. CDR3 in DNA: TGTGCCAGCAGTGACTCGAGAGTATACGAGCAGTACTTC.

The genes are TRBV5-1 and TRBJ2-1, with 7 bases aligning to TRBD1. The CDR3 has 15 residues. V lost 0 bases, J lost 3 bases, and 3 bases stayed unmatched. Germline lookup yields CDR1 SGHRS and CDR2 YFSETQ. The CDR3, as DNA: TGCGCCAGCAGCTTGGGGGGACAGAACTACAATGAGCAGTTCTTC. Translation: CASSLGGQNYNEQFF.

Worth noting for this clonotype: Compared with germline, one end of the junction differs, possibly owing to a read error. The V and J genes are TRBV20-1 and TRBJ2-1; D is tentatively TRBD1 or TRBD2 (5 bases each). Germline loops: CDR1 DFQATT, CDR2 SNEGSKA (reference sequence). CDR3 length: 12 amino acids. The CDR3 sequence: CSATGAYNEQFF. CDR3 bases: TGCAGCGCTACCGGGGCGTACAATGAGCAGTTCTTC.

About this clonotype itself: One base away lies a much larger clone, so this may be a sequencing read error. CDR3 protein: CTSSLSSGRATETQYF. The CDR3 nucleotides are TGTACCAGCAGCTTGAGTAGCGGGAGGGCTACGGAGACCCAGTACTTC. V is TRBV7-9 and J is TRBJ2-5; 11 bases line up with TRBD2. The CDR3 spans 16 residues. Germline V gene lookup returns CDR1 SEHNR and CDR2 FQNEAQ (reference sequence).

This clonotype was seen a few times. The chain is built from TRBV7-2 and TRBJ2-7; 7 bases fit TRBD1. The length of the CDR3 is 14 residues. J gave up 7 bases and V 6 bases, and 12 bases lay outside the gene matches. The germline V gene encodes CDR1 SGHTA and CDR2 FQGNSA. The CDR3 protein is CASRRIGGAREQYF. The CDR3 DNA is TGTGCCAGCAGGAGGATAGGGGGCGCGCGGGAGCAGTACTTC.

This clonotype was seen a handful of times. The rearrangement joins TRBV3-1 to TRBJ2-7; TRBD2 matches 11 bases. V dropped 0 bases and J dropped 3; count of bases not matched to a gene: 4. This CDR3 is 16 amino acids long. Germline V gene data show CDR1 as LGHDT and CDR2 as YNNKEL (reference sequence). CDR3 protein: CASSQDRLAGIYEQYF. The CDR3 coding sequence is TGTGCCAGCAGCCAAGATCGACTAGCGGGGATCTACGAGCAGTACTTC.